What follows are 9 T cell receptor beta chains derived from one specimen sequenced in a study of T cell responses to AZD1222 COVID-19 vaccine. Here immunoSEQ multiplex PCR was the method, and the copy in TCRdb shows in-frame clones only, minus some. This table has around 140,000 clones, approximately 90% appearing once. Sequences were derived from peripheral blood, sampled on day 0 of AZD1222 vaccination. The receptor set was obtained from an adult in good health.

This clone was observed a few times. V is TRBV3-1 (or the pseudogene TRBV3-2) and J is TRBJ1-3; D is ambiguous. The CDR3 extends over 15 amino acids. Germline CDR1 reads LGHDT; CDR2 reads YNNKEL (reference sequence). Trimming took 0 bases from V and 0 from J, leaving 6 bases between them. Here the CDR3 reads CASSQELSSGNTIYF. CDR3 DNA sequence: TGTGCCAGCAGCCAAGAATTGAGCTCTGGAAACACCATATATTTT.

The V gene is TRBV7-9, the J gene TRBJ1-2; D gene unclear. The germline V gene encodes CDR1 SEHNR and CDR2 FQNEAQ (reference sequence). The CDR3 spans 14 residues. Trimming pared 1 base from V and 3 bases from J, leaving 9 bases between. CDR3: CASSLVMDHYGYTF. CDR3 nucleotide sequence: TGTGCCAGCAGCTTAGTTATGGATCACTATGGCTACACCTTC.

The chain is built from TRBV10-3 and TRBJ2-1, with 8 positions matching TRBD1. Trimming removed 5 bases from V and 7 bases from J; junction bases left unmatched: 7. Germline loops: CDR1 ENHRY, CDR2 SYGVKD. This CDR3 spans 14 amino acids. CDR3 in DNA: TGTGCCATCAGTATGACAGGGGCTGGGAATGAGCAGTTCTTC. This gives the protein CAISMTGAGNEQFF.

The CDR3 DNA reads as TGTGCCAGCAGTGAGGGGGGGATAAACTATGGCTACACCTTC. This codes for CASSEGGINYGYTF. The genes are TRBV6-6 and TRBJ1-2, with a tentative D call TRBD1 (6 bases). V lost 5 bases and J 2 bases, leaving 12 bases between the germline ends. CDR3 length equals 14 residues. CDR1 is MNHNY, CDR2 SVGAGI, per germline (reference sequence).

The rearrangement uses TRBV2 and TRBJ1-5; possible D gene TRBD1, 5 bases. Trimming pared 1 base from V and 8 bases from J, leaving 15 bases between. CDR1 and CDR2 from the germline V gene are SNHLY and FYNNEI. The CDR3 runs to 15 residues. The CDR3 region is CASSEVGAAWEPQHF. The CDR3, as DNA: TGTGCCAGCAGTGAAGTAGGGGCGGCTTGGGAGCCCCAGCATTTT.

This chain joins TRBV4-3 and TRBJ1-2, with 7 bases lining up with TRBD1. This CDR3 comprises 16 residues. V lost 3 bases, J lost 4 bases, and 11 bases stayed unmatched. The V gene's germline CDR1 is LGHNA and CDR2 YSLEER. The CDR3 coding sequence is TGCGCCAGCAGCCAGCTTAGTATCGGACAGGTCTATGGCTACACCTTC. Its protein product is CASSQLSIGQVYGYTF.

V gene TRBV19 combines with J gene TRBJ1-2; 8 bases line up with TRBD1. The germline V gene encodes CDR1 LNHDA and CDR2 SQIVND (reference sequence). Trimming at V came to 4 bases and at J to 3 bases, leaving 7 bases not matched to a gene. This CDR3 has 15 amino acids. The CDR3 is CASSRPGGKDYGYTF. The CDR3 nucleotides are TGTGCCAGTAGTAGACCAGGGGGCAAGGACTATGGCTACACCTTC.

The J gene is TRBJ2-7, the V gene TRBV7-9; tentatively, D is TRBD1 (6 bases). The CDR3 contains 16 residues. Per germline, CDR1 SEHNR and CDR2 FQNEAQ (reference sequence). V gave up 4 bases and J gave up 4 bases, with 20 bases separating them. CDR3 residues: CASSSPQGKISYEQYF. DNA of the CDR3: TGTGCCAGCAGCTCCCCTCAGGGGAAGATTTCGTACGAGCAGTACTTC.

This chain connects TRBV28 to TRBJ2-7; D tentatively reads TRBD1 or TRBD2 (5 bases each). There are 14 residues in the CDR3. Germline V gives CDR1 MDHEN, CDR2 SYDVKM. Trimming shortened V by 6 bases and J by 3 bases, and 15 bases separated the two germline ends. As DNA, the CDR3 is TGTGCCAGCAGCGAAATCCGGGGACGCTACGAGCAGTACTTC. Translation: CASSEIRGRYEQYF.